Each of the 9 T cell receptor beta chains below was sequenced from the same sample in a study of blood T cell repertoires in COVID-19. Only in-frame clones appear in the TCRdb table, and some are missing; sequencing was by immunoSEQ multiplex PCR. This sample has 130,000 or so clones, with 81% found just once. Input material: peripheral blood. The source of these receptors is a woman aged 60 to 75 with active or convalescent COVID-19.

This chain connects TRBV2 to TRBJ1-3; D may be TRBD1 (5 bases). This CDR3 has 14 residues. Germline V gene lookup returns CDR1 SNHLY and CDR2 FYNNEI. The V end was cut by 10 bases, the J end by 7 bases, with 20 bases between. CDR3 coding DNA: TGTGCCACCTCAGGGACTGCCGGACGTAACACCATATATTTT. Protein sequence: CATSGTAGRNTIYF.

The V gene is TRBV5-6, the J gene TRBJ2-7; 8 nucleotides align to TRBD1. Germline V CDR1 and CDR2: SGHDT, YYEEEE. The CDR3 spans 16 residues. Trimming removed 5 bases from V and 7 bases from J; junction bases left unmatched: 17. CDR3 in amino acids: CASSSTGTGLFGEQYV. The CDR3 DNA reads as TGTGCCAGCAGTTCTACCGGGACAGGCCTTTTTGGGGAGCAGTACGTC.

Comment on this clone: Other DNA sequences of this sample code for an identical CDR3. The rearrangement joins TRBV2 to TRBJ1-5; possibly TRBD1 for D (5 bases). This CDR3 comprises 14 residues. Per the germline V gene, CDR1 is SNHLY and CDR2 is FYNNEI. V was shortened by 6 bases and J by 3 bases, with 12 bases between the two germline ends. In DNA, the CDR3 is TGTGCCAGCAGCCCCGACAGATCCAATCAGCCCCAGCATTTT. Its protein product is CASSPDRSNQPQHF.

The chain uses TRBV27 and TRBJ2-1; weak D call: TRBD2 (6 bases). The CDR3 consists of 17 residues. From germline, CDR1 is MNHEY and CDR2 SMNVEV (reference sequence). The V end lost 5 bases, the J end lost 10 bases, and 27 bases lay between the germline ends. The CDR3 DNA reads as TGTGCCAGCAGTCCACTACCGGGAGCCACGGACAACTCAGAGCAGTTCTTC. Residues: CASSPLPGATDNSEQFF.

This sequence joins TRBV10-3 and TRBJ1-1; the D gene is possibly TRBD1 (6 bases). V shed 7 bases and J shed 6 bases, with 15 bases lying between them. Germline CDR1 and CDR2: ENHRY and SYGVKD. This CDR3 contains 13 residues. The CDR3: CAIKVQGTAEAFF. The CDR3 nucleotides read TGTGCCATCAAGGTACAGGGAACGGCTGAAGCTTTCTTT.

V gene TRBV4-1 combines with J gene TRBJ2-3, with 15 bases identical to TRBD2. Unmatched junction bases numbered 3, after V lost 4 bases and J lost 4 bases. The CDR3 totals 16 residues. CDR1 MGHRA and CDR2 YSYEKL come from the germline V gene. This CDR3 reads CASSRRTSGGADTQYF. The CDR3 DNA follows: TGCGCCAGCAGCCGTCGGACTAGCGGGGGGGCAGATACGCAGTATTTT.

The chain joins TRBV6-6 to TRBJ2-2; maybe TRBD2 (5 bases). V lost 8 bases, J lost 8 bases, and 18 bases lay in between. The CDR3 has 14 amino acids. Germline V gene sequence: CDR1 MNHNY, CDR2 SVGAGI (reference sequence). The CDR3 DNA reads as TGTGCCAGCCTGGATGCCCCCCCGGGGGGGGAGCTGTTTTTT. Amino acids: CASLDAPPGGELFF.

The rearrangement uses TRBV19 and TRBJ2-2; D is ambiguous. The CDR3 has 13 amino acids. CDR1 is LNHDA, CDR2 SQIVND, per germline (reference sequence). V shed 0 bases and J shed 4 bases, with 3 bases lying between them. The CDR3 sequence is CASSIDSTGELFF. DNA for the CDR3: TGTGCCAGTAGTATAGACAGCACCGGGGAGCTGTTTTTT.

The J gene is TRBJ2-3, the V gene TRBV5-1, with 10 positions matching TRBD1. Germline CDR1 reads SGHRS; CDR2 reads YFSETQ. Losses at the gene ends were 4 bases for V and 1 base for J; bases not matched to a gene: 6. This CDR3 is 16 amino acids long. The CDR3 loop reads CASSPQTGGGTDTQYF. CDR3 sequence (DNA): TGCGCCAGCAGCCCTCAGACAGGGGGCGGCACAGATACGCAGTATTTT.